Reported below is one TCR beta chain. Antigen specificity is unknown. This sample is drawn from a study of vaccination and CD4 T cells after COVID-19. Treatment of the sample: roughly 10-day PBMC culture with coronavirus spike peptide pools or control peptides (ViraFEST assay). An Oncomine TCR Beta short-read assay was used to sequence the DNA from cultured CD4+ T cells. MiXCR, run by TCRdb on the PCR reads, gives a single entry per CDR3 protein. The sample consists of some 10,000 distinct CDR3 sequences, roughly 80% of them appearing once. The receptor was derived from a human donor who had recovered from COVID-19. The sequencing sample was made of CD4+ T cells from blood, cultured in vitro.

The CDR3 DNA reads TGTGCCATTCATGACAGGTACTATGGCTACACCTTC. Its translation: CAIHDRYYGYTF. V gene TRBV2 combines with J gene TRBJ1-2; D is perhaps TRBD1 (6 bases). Germline values: CDR1 SNHLY, CDR2 FYNNEI. The length of the CDR3 is 12 residues. The germline V and J ends were trimmed by 10 bases and 3 bases, with 12 bases remaining between them.